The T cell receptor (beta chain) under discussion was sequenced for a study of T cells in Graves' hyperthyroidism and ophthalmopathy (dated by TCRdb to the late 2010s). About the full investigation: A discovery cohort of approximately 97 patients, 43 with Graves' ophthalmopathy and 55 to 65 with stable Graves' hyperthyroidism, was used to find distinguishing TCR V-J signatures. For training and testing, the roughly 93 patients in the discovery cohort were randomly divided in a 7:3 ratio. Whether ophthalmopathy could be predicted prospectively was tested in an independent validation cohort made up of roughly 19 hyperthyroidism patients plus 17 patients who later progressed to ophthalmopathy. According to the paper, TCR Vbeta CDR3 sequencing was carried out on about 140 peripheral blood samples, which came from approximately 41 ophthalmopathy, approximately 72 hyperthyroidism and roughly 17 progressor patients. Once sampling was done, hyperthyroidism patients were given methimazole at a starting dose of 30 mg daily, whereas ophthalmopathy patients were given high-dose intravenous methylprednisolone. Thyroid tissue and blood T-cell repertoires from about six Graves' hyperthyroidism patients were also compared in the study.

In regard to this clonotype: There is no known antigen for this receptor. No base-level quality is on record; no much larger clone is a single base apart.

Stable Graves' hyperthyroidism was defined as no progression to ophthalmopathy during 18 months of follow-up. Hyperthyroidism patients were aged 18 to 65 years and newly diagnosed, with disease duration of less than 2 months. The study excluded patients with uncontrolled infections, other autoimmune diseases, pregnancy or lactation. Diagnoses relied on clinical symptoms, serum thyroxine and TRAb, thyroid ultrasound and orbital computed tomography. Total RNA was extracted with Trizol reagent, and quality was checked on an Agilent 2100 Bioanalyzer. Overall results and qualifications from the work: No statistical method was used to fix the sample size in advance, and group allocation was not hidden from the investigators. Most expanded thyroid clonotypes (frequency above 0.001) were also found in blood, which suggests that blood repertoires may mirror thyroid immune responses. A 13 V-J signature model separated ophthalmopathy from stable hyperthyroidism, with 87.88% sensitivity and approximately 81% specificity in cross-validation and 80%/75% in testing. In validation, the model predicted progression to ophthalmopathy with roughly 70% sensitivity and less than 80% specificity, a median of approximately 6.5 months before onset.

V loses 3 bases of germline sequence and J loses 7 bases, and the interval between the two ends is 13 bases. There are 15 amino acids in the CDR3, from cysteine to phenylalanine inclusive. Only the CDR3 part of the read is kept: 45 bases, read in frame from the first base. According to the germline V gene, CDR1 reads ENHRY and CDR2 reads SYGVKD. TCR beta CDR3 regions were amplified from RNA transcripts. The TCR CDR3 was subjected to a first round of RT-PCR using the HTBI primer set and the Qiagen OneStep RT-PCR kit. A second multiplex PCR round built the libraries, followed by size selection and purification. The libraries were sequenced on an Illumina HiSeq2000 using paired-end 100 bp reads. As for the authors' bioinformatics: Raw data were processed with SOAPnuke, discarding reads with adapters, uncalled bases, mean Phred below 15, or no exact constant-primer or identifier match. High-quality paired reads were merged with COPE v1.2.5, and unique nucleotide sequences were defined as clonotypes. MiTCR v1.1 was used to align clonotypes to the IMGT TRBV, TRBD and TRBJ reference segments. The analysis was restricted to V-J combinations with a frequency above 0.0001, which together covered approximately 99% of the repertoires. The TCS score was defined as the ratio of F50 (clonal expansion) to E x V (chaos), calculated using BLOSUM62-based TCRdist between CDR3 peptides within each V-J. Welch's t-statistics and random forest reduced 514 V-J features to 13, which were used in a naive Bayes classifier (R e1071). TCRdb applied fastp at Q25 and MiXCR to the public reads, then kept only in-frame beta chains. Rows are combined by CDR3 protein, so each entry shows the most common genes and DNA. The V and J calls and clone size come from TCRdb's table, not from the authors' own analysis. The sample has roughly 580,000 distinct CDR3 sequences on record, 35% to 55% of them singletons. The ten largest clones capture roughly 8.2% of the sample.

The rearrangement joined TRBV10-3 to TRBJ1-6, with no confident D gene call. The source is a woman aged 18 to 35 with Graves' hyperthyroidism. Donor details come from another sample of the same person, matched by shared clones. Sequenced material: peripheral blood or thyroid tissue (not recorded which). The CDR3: CAISDSGQENSPLHF. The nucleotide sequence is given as TGTGCCATCAGTGATTCAGGCCAAGAAAATTCACCCCTCCACTTT.